This is a list of T cell receptor beta chains from one sample in a study of liver allograft versus peripheral blood T cells. TCRdb reanalysed the reads using MiXCR and keeps one entry per CDR3 protein. The data contain approximately 9,000 distinct CDR3 sequences, around 20% of them singletons. The receptor source for this set is a human patient who had a liver transplant. Certain T cells may be donor cells from the graft. Both conserved end residues are part of each CDR3. Each record gives: D gene, clone size, J gene, V gene, CDR3 protein, CDR3 DNA. The D gene is left open where the match is weak. Only part of the rows carry a size: once, few, many, or a class if the clone is expanded.

>TRBD2|.|TRBJ2-1|TRBV20-1
CSAPTSGANEQFF
TGCAGTGCTCCGACTAGCGGGGCCAATGAGCAGTTCTTC
>.|medium-sized|TRBJ2-5|TRBV7-2
CASSFGTQETQYF
TGTGCCAGCAGCTTCGGGACCCAAGAGACCCAGTACTTC
>TRBD1|few|TRBJ2-2|TRBV18
CASSLQGANTGELFF
TGTGCCAGCTCTCTACAGGGGGCGAACACCGGGGAGCTGTTTTTT
>.|medium-sized|TRBJ1-2|TRBV7-2
CASSPGLDYGYTF
TGTGCCAGCAGCCCCGGGCTGGACTATGGCTACACCTTC
>.|medium-sized|TRBJ2-3|TRBV29-1
CSVSRGSTDTQYF
TGCAGCGTCTCTCGGGGATCCACAGATACGCAGTATTTT
>TRBD1|many|TRBJ1-2|TRBV6-1
CASSPRGAYGYTF
TGTGCCAGCAGCCCCAGGGGGGCCTATGGCTACACCTTC
>TRBD1|few|TRBJ1-2|TRBV5-1
CASRTDRDFGYTF
TGCGCCAGCAGGACGGACAGGGATTTTGGCTACACCTTC
>TRBD1|many|TRBJ1-2|TRBV7-2
CASSLDGGGAYGYTF
TGTGCCAGCAGCTTAGATGGAGGGGGCGCATATGGCTACACCTTC
>.|.|TRBJ1-6|TRBV20-1
CSARPRRNSPLHF
TGCAGTGCTCGCCCCCGACGGAATTCACCCCTCCACTTT
>.|medium-sized|TRBJ1-2|TRBV10-3
CAISESGDGYGYTF
TGTGCCATCAGTGAGTCGGGGGACGGCTATGGCTACACCTTC
>.|.|TRBJ1-3|TRBV6-5
CASSYSRGAVGNTIYF
TGTGCCAGCAGTTACTCACGAGGGGCGGTTGGAAACACCATATATTTT
>.|.|TRBJ2-2|TRBV25-1
CASSEWANTGELFF
TGTGCCAGCAGTGAGTGGGCGAACACCGGGGAGCTGTTTTTT
>.|.|TRBJ1-4|TRBV19
CASSTTGTGTKLFF
TGTGCCAGTAGTACCACGGGCACGGGAACAAAACTGTTTTTT
>.|medium-sized|TRBJ1-1|TRBV6-5
CASTSGRLNTEAFF
TGTGCCAGCACCTCGGGCAGACTGAACACTGAAGCTTTCTTT
>TRBD2|few|TRBJ2-6|TRBV6-2/TRBV6-3
CASRGGYSGANVLTF
TGTGCCAGCAGGGGGGGGTACTCTGGGGCCAACGTCCTGACTTTC
>TRBD1|.|TRBJ1-4|TRBV5-1
CASSTGTGTLNEKLFF
TGCGCCAGCAGCACCGGGACAGGGACCCTGAATGAAAAACTGTTTTTT
>TRBD1|medium-sized|TRBJ1-2|TRBV6-5
CASSWTGAYGYTF
TGTGCCAGCAGTTGGACAGGGGCTTATGGCTACACCTTC
>TRBD1|few|TRBJ1-2|TRBV5-3
CAGENRGIDYGYTF
TGTGCCGGGGAAAACAGGGGAATCGACTATGGCTACACCTTC
>TRBD1|.|TRBJ1-1|TRBV5-4
CASSSPTGSNTEAFF
TGTGCCAGCAGTTCGCCGACAGGGTCGAACACTGAAGCTTTCTTT
>TRBD1|.|TRBJ1-2|TRBV18
CASSGTGEDGYTF
TGTGCCAGCTCCGGGACAGGGGAGGATGGCTACACCTTC
>TRBD1|once|TRBJ2-2|TRBV5-4
CASSLGRGTGELFF
TGTGCCAGCAGCTTGGGCAGGGGGACCGGGGAGCTGTTTTTT
>.|few|TRBJ1-6|TRBV6-2/TRBV6-3
CASSLLSSGGNSPLHF
TGTGCCAGCAGCCTACTCTCGTCCGGTGGGAATTCACCCCTCCACTTT
>.|many|TRBJ1-1|TRBV11-2
CASSLGGAMNTEAFF
TGTGCCAGCAGCCTGGGGGGGGCGATGAACACTGAAGCTTTCTTT
>.|few|TRBJ1-4|TRBV5-4
CASSPSGSTNEKLFF
TGTGCCAGCAGCCCCTCAGGGTCAACTAATGAAAAACTGTTTTTT
>TRBD1|medium-sized|TRBJ1-1|TRBV6-2/TRBV6-3
CASSKHTGGGYTEAFF
TGTGCCAGCAGTAAACATACAGGGGGCGGCTACACTGAAGCTTTCTTT
>.|many|TRBJ2-7|TRBV18
CASSPRVREDEQYF
TGTGCCAGCTCACCCAGGGTGAGGGAGGACGAGCAGTACTTC
>TRBD1|medium-sized|TRBJ1-6|TRBV19
CASTVSGQGNSPLHF
TGTGCCAGTACAGTGTCGGGACAGGGTAATTCACCCCTCCACTTT
>TRBD1|medium-sized|TRBJ1-2|TRBV5-4
CASSFIIRTGNGGYTF
TGTGCCAGCAGCTTTATTATTCGGACAGGGAACGGTGGCTACACCTTC
>TRBD1|.|TRBJ2-7|TRBV15
CATSARQGSYEQYF
TGTGCCACCAGCGCCCGACAGGGGTCCTACGAGCAGTACTTC
>.|medium-sized|TRBJ1-1|TRBV6-2/TRBV6-3
CASSYGGGVINTEAFF
TGTGCCAGCAGTTACGGGGGGGGAGTGATTAACACTGAAGCTTTCTTT
>.|medium-sized|TRBJ1-1|TRBV6-6
CASSYRALGTEAFF
TGTGCCAGCAGTTACAGGGCGTTGGGCACTGAAGCTTTCTTT
>.|.|TRBJ1-1|TRBV10-1
CASSGTGGEAFF
TGCGCCAGCAGTGGCACGGGCGGTGAAGCTTTCTTT
>TRBD1|.|TRBJ2-2|TRBV7-2
CASSQIQGYSGELFF
TGTGCCAGCAGCCAGATACAGGGGTATTCCGGGGAGCTGTTTTTT
>.|few|TRBJ1-1|TRBV12-3/TRBV12-4
CASSATVNTEAFF
TGTGCCAGCAGTGCGACGGTGAACACTGAAGCTTTCTTT
>.|medium-sized|TRBJ1-1|TRBV6-5
CASSYSGSMNTEAFF
TGTGCCAGCAGTTACTCGGGGAGTATGAACACTGAAGCTTTCTTT
>TRBD1|medium-sized|TRBJ1-5|TRBV18
CASSPGTGGQPQHF
TGTGCCAGCTCACCCGGGACAGGGGGTCAGCCCCAGCATTTT